One sample yielded the 23 T cell receptor beta chains listed below, sequenced in a study of beta chain features in type 1 diabetes. Points from the study as a whole: There was a moderate but significant shortening of TCRB CDR3s in all four CD4+ subsets of Type 1 diabetes patients.

These TCRs' antigens remain unknown. Sequenced material consisted of expressed TCRB transcripts (all of the isolated RNA was reverse transcribed). TCRdb's table, derived via immunoSEQ multiplex PCR, lists solely in-frame clones and lacks some. Here the sample spans a few hundred thousand clones, more than 15% being singletons. Sequencing was performed on naive CD4+ T cells from blood. Receptor source: a man aged 25 to 40 with type 1 diabetes.

Only a few counts were recorded for this clone. This rearrangement joins TRBV29-1 to TRBJ2-3; a possible D gene is TRBD2 (6 bases). Trimming stripped 3 bases from V and 6 bases from J, with 10 bases between. Germline-derived CDR1 and CDR2 are SQVTM and ANQGSEA. This CDR3 has 12 amino acids. The CDR3 region has the DNA TGCAGCGTTGATGGAGGGTTGGATACGCAGTATTTT. Its translation: CSVDGGLDTQYF.

The chain employs TRBV7-2 and TRBJ1-2, with D perhaps matching TRBD1 (5 bases). This CDR3 has 14 residues. Germline CDR1 reads SGHTA; CDR2 reads FQGNSA. The V and J ends lost 5 bases and 3 bases respectively, with 13 bases between them. The CDR3 DNA reads as TGTGCCAGCAGCATCGGGACGGCTGACTATGGCTACACCTTC. The encoded protein is CASSIGTADYGYTF.

The J gene is TRBJ2-7, the V gene TRBV29-1; D may be TRBD2 (5 bases). V lost 7 bases to trimming and J lost 6 bases, with 13 bases between them. This CDR3 comprises 11 residues. Germline CDR1 is SQVTM and CDR2 is ANQGSEA. The CDR3: CSARTPSEQYF. The CDR3 DNA is TGCAGCGCCCGGACTCCGAGCGAGCAGTACTTC.

This chain links TRBV29-1 with TRBJ1-2; 11 nucleotides agree with TRBD1. V lost 6 bases, J lost 7 bases, and 4 bases stayed unmatched. The CDR3 is made up of 12 amino acids. CDR1 SQVTM and CDR2 ANQGSEA come from the germline V gene. CDR3 DNA: TGCAGCGTGGACAGGGGGCAAACTGGCTACACCTTC. Its translation is CSVDRGQTGYTF.

This clone was counted only a few times. The chain combines TRBV6-5 with TRBJ2-7; D might be TRBD1 (5 bases). Trimming shortened V by 5 bases and J by 0 bases, and 14 bases separated the two germline ends. The CDR3 is 15 amino acids. Germline values: CDR1 MNHEY, CDR2 SVGAGI. CDR3 DNA: TGTGCCAGCAGTCGTGACAGCAGGTACTCCTACGAGCAGTACTTC. Translating it yields CASSRDSRYSYEQYF.

The CDR3 DNA reads as TGCGCCAGCAGCCAACTTAGGCCCGAAAAACTGTTTTTT. Protein sequence: CASSQLRPEKLFF. V and J are TRBV4-1 and TRBJ1-4; D is unresolved. V lost 2 bases and J lost 8, with 9 bases in between. Germline V CDR1 and CDR2: MGHRA, YSYEKL. This CDR3 contains 13 residues.

V and J are TRBV9 and TRBJ2-6, with D hard to call. Germline V gene sequence: CDR1 SGDLS, CDR2 YYNGEE. The V gene lost 0 bases and the J gene lost 0 bases, with 7 bases spanning the gap. The CDR3 loop spans 16 amino acids. DNA of the CDR3: TGTGCCAGCAGCGTAGTAATGGCCTCTGGGGCCAACGTCCTGACTTTC. This codes for CASSVVMASGANVLTF.

This clone was found a few times. CDR3: CSVEYPLTNTGELFF. CDR3 coding DNA: TGCAGCGTTGAGTATCCGCTAACGAACACCGGGGAGCTGTTTTTT. The V call is TRBV29-1, the J call TRBJ2-2; no definite D call. Trimming removed 3 bases from V and 0 bases from J, with 11 bases in between. Germline assignment: CDR1 SQVTM and CDR2 ANQGSEA. This CDR3 is 15 amino acids long.

This clone was seen more than once but under ten times. The CDR3 bases are TGTGCCAGCAGCCAAGAATTGGAGAAGCGGGGTGAAAAACTGTTTTTT. This encodes CASSQELEKRGEKLFF. V is TRBV14 and J is TRBJ1-4; D gene unclear. The CDR3 spans 16 residues. Looked up from germline, CDR1 is SGHDN and CDR2 is FVKESK. Trimming cost V 0 bases and J 7 bases, with 15 bases left between them.

As concerns this clone: Different DNA sequences within this sample yield the same CDR3. V and J are TRBV14 and TRBJ2-6, with D unresolved. The CDR3 covers 13 residues. The germline V and J ends were trimmed by 6 bases and 0 bases, with 3 bases remaining between them. The V gene's germline CDR1 is SGHDN and CDR2 FVKESK. In DNA, the CDR3 is TGTGCCAGCAGGAACTCTGGGGCCAACGTCCTGACTTTC. Protein sequence: CASRNSGANVLTF.

This clone has more than one count but fewer than ten. The chain combines TRBV29-1 with TRBJ2-1, with a weak D call TRBD1 (7 bases). This CDR3 is 13 amino acids long. Germline V lookup: CDR1 SQVTM, CDR2 ANQGSEA. The ends were cut back, 7 bases at V and 4 bases at J, with 14 bases in the middle. The CDR3 DNA is TGCAGCGGGGCGGGGACAGCATACAATGAGCAGTTCTTC. The encoded protein is CSGAGTAYNEQFF.

This clone occurred a few times. CDR3: CASSSILKPGQINNEQFF. As DNA, the CDR3 is TGTGCCAGCAGCTCTATTCTTAAACCGGGACAGATTAACAATGAGCAGTTCTTC. This rearrangement joins TRBV27 to TRBJ2-1; 7 bases match TRBD1. Unmatched junction bases numbered 19, after V lost 6 bases and J lost 5 bases. The CDR3 has 18 residues. Germline lookup yields CDR1 MNHEY and CDR2 SMNVEV (reference sequence).

The chain uses TRBV30 and TRBJ2-5; D remains unclear. Germline CDR1 is GTSNPN and CDR2 is SVGIG (reference sequence). There are 15 residues in the CDR3. Trimming pared 0 bases from V and 12 bases from J, leaving 23 bases between. Here the CDR3 reads CAWSVSQVPGTMEYF. DNA for the CDR3: TGTGCCTGGAGTGTAAGTCAGGTACCTGGTACGATGGAGTACTTC.

This sequence joins TRBV4-3 and TRBJ2-3; the match to TRBD2 covers 15 bases. Germline values: CDR1 LGHNA, CDR2 YSLEER. This CDR3 spans 17 amino acids. V lost 1 base and J lost 5; bases outside the gene matches: 4. CDR3 nucleotide sequence: TGCGCCAGCAGCCAAGCTTTGGGACTAGCGGGAGGAGATACGCAGTATTTT. Amino acid sequence: CASSQALGLAGGDTQYF.

This CDR3 is CASSPRTSGRRFF. The DNA of the CDR3 is TGTGCCAGCAGCCCTCGGACTAGCGGGAGGCGGTTCTTC. The rearrangement joins TRBV14 to TRBJ2-1; 14 bases match TRBD2. Germline loops: CDR1 SGHDN, CDR2 FVKESK. The V and J ends lost 4 bases and 15 bases, in that order; junction bases with no gene match: 5. The CDR3 contains 13 residues. The complete variable domain, with remaining parts taken from reference TRBV14 and TRBJ2-1, reads EAGVTQFPSHSVIEKGQTVTLRCDPISGHDNLYWYRRVMGKEIKFLLHFVKESKQDESGMPNNRFLAERTGGTYSTLKVQPAELEDSGVYFCASSPRTSGRRFFGPGTRLTVL.

This clone was seen only a few times. The rearrangement links TRBV10-3 to TRBJ2-7; D not resolved. This CDR3 is built from 17 residues. The V end was cut by 4 bases, the J end by 0 bases, with 19 bases between. Germline V gene data show CDR1 as ENHRY and CDR2 as SYGVKD. CDR3 nucleotide sequence: TGTGCCATCAGTGCGCCCGTCGGGCGGTCCAGCTCCTACGAGCAGTACTTC. Its translation is CAISAPVGRSSSYEQYF.

This clone was seen a handful of times. This sequence joins TRBV7-2 and TRBJ2-7; D is unresolved. In germline, CDR1 is SGHTA, CDR2 FQGNSA. This CDR3 is built from 14 residues. Trimming cost V 1 base and J 2 bases, with 9 bases left between them. CDR3 DNA: TGTGCCAGCAGCTTAGATCACTCAACCTACGAGCAGTACTTC. Protein product: CASSLDHSTYEQYF.

This clone was seen a few times. This chain links TRBV29-1 with TRBJ2-3; tentative D call: TRBD1 (6 bases). V shed 5 bases and J shed 2 bases, with 11 bases lying between them. The CDR3 extends over 13 amino acids. The V gene's germline CDR1 is SQVTM and CDR2 ANQGSEA. The CDR3 sequence is CSVQGDNTDTQYF. DNA of the CDR3: TGCAGCGTTCAAGGGGACAACACAGATACGCAGTATTTT.

This clone was seen a single time. CDR3: CALGAGTFDEQYF. In DNA form, the CDR3 reads TGTGCTTTGGGAGCGGGAACCTTCGACGAGCAGTACTTC. The V gene is TRBV6-6, the J gene TRBJ2-7; 7 bases fit TRBD2. Germline V gene lookup returns CDR1 MNHNY and CDR2 SVGAGI (reference sequence). This CDR3 region has 13 residues.

V is TRBV30 and J is TRBJ1-3; no clear D gene. From germline, CDR1 is GTSNPN and CDR2 SVGIG (reference sequence). V was cut by 0 bases and J by 4 bases, with 10 bases left in between. The CDR3 extends over 14 amino acids. CDR3 region: CAWSVTIPGNTIYF. The CDR3 DNA sequence: TGTGCCTGGAGTGTAACCATCCCCGGAAACACCATATATTTT.

The CDR3, as DNA: TGTGCCAGCAGCCCCCGGCGGGGGTACTCCTACGAGCAGTACTTC. It codes for CASSPRRGYSYEQYF. The chain recombines TRBV6-5 with TRBJ2-7; 7 nucleotides match TRBD2. The CDR3 extends over 15 amino acids. The germline V gene encodes CDR1 MNHEY and CDR2 SVGAGI. The V gene end was trimmed by 6 bases and the J gene end by 0 bases; junction bases not matched to a gene: 8.

This rearrangement joins TRBV5-1 to TRBJ2-7, with 7 bases lining up with TRBD1. Germline CDR1 reads SGHRS; CDR2 reads YFSETQ. The CDR3 totals 15 residues. The V segment lost 4 bases and the J segment 6 bases; nucleotides outside the gene matches: 13. The CDR3 reads CASSSTGVSTAEQYF. CDR3 sequence (DNA): TGCGCCAGCAGCAGTACAGGGGTAAGCACGGCCGAGCAGTACTTC.

This clone was counted only a few times. The rearrangement links TRBV6-6 to TRBJ1-1, with a tentative D call TRBD1 (5 bases). V was pared by 0 bases and J by 2 bases, with 7 bases between. The CDR3 extends over 14 amino acids. Per the germline V gene, CDR1 is MNHNY and CDR2 is SVGAGI (reference sequence). The CDR3 sequence is CASSYSGGNTEAFF. The CDR3 bases are TGTGCCAGCAGTTACTCGGGGGGAAACACTGAAGCTTTCTTT.